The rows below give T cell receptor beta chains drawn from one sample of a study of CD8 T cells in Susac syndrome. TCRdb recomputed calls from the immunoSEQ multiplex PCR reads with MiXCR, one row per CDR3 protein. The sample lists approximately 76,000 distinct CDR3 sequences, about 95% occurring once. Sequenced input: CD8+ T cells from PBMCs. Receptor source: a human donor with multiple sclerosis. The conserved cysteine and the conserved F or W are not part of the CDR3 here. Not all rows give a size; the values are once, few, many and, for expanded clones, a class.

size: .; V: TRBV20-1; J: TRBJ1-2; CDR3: SARDGTVSYGYT
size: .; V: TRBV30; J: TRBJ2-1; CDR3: AWSPTPSNEQF
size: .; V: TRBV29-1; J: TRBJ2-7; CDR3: SVEEGGRDEQY
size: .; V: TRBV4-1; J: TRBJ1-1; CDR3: ASSLSGTNTEAF
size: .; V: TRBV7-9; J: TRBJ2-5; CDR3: ASSIRTAQETQY
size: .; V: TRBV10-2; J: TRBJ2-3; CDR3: ASSELAVGGTQY
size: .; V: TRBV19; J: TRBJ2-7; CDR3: ASSIFGVAGDDEQY
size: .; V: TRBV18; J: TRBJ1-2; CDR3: ASSGRTEHYGYT
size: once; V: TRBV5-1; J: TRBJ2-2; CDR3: ASSFGQGAIGELF
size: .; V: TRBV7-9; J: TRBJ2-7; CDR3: ASIPVGRDHEQY
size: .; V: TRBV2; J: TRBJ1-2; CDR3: ASGGTGDPYGYT
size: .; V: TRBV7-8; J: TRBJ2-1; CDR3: AIWTSGHNEQF
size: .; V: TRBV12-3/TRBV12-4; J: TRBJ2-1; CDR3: ASSLSGGNEQF
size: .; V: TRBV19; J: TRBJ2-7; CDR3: ASSFAGTSSYEQY
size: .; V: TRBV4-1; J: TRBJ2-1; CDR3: ASSQAGGLNEQF
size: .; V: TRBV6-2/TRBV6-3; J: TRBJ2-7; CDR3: ASSTGTRGSYEQY
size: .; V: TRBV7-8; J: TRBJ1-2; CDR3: ASSLVGDPGYT
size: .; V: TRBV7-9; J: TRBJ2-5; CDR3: ASSDTSFHGTQY
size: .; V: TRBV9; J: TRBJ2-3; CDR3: ASSISEGTDTQY
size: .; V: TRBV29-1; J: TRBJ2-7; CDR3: SVEEEPGYEQY
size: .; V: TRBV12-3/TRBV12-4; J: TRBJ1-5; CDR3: ASSWVGQPQH
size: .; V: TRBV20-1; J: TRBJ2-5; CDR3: SARDPEGGTGLIQETQY
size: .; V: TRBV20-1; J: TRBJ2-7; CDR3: SAIRENEQY
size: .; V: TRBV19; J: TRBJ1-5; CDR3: ASGEQAYQPQH
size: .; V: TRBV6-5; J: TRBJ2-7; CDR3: ASSYGVAGDGQY
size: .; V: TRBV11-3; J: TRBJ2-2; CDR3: ASSPYPTSGANTGELF
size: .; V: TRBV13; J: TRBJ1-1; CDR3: ASSFLRGLNTEAF
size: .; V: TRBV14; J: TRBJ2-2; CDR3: ASSPQGVKGVTGELF
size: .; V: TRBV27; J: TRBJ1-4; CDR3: ASSLHPGLRDEKLF
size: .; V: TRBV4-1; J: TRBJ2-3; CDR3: ASSQEAADTQY
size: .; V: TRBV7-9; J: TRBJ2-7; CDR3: ASSRAGTSDYEQY
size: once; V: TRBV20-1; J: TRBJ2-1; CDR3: STGPGAVYNEQF
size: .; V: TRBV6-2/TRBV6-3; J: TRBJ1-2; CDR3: ASTGAGYGYT
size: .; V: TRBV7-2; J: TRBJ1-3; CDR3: ASSLGLSVSGNTIY
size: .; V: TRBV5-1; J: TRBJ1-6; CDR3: ASSSSGPEGAPLH
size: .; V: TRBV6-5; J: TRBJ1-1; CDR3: ASSHSIQDEAF
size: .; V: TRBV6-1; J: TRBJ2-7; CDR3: ASSPAGGVYEQY
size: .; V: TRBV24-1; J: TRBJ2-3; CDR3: ATSEGLAGSTDTQY
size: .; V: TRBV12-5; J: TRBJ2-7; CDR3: ASGLVSGAEQY
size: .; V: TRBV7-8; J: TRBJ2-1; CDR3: ASSLEGARNYEQF
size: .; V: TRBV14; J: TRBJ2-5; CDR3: ASSQVPGVVETQY
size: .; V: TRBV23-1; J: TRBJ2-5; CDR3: ASSQSERGGETQY
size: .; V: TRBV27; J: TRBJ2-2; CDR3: ASSLSGTSVPGELF
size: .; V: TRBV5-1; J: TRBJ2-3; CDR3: ASSPGRRADTQY
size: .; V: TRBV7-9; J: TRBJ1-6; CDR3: ASSSPGRYNSPLH